The next 32 T cell receptor beta chains were all read from a single sample in a study of shared clonotypes between healthy human individuals. Libraries were prepared by immunoSEQ multiplex PCR; TCRdb keeps only in-frame clonotypes and omits some of them. Among about a million clones listed, approximately 68% were seen once. The sequenced sample was memory CD4+ T cells sorted from blood. The subset was: CD45RA-negative fraction. The receptors derive from a young man in good health.

This clone was detected ten times or more. V is TRBV2 and J is TRBJ2-2, with no clear D. The CDR3 is 16 residues long. V lost 5 bases and J lost 0, with 13 bases in between. CDR1 is SNHLY and CDR2 is FYNNEI in the germline V gene. The CDR3 sequence: CASSPLRRTNTGELFF. CDR3 coding DNA: TGTGCCAGCAGTCCCCTCCGACGGACGAACACCGGGGAGCTGTTTTTT. Drawing the rest from reference TRBV2 and TRBJ2-2, the complete variable domain is EPEVTQTPSHQVTQMGQEVILRCVPISNHLYFYWYRQILGQKVEFLVSFYNNEISEKSEIFDDQFSVERPDGSNFTLKIRSTKLEDSAMYFCASSPLRRTNTGELFFGEGSRLTVL.

The chain has TRBV27 and TRBJ2-3, with D tentatively TRBD2 (6 bases). Trimming removed 6 bases at V and 6 bases at J, with 19 bases between. CDR3 size: 15 residues. Germline V lookup: CDR1 MNHEY, CDR2 SMNVEV (reference sequence). CDR3 DNA sequence: TGTGCCAGCAGACCCACCCGACTAGGTGACGATACGCAGTATTTT. Translation gives CASRPTRLGDDTQYF.

The V gene is TRBV9, the J gene TRBJ2-7; D is possibly TRBD2 (6 bases). Trimming took 4 bases from V and 4 from J, leaving 18 bases between them. This CDR3 has 15 residues. CDR1 is SGDLS and CDR2 is YYNGEE in the germline V gene. CDR3 amino acids: CASSPWGGEGYEQYF. In DNA, the CDR3 is TGTGCCAGCAGCCCTTGGGGCGGGGAAGGGTACGAGCAGTACTTC.

The chain has TRBV28 and TRBJ2-7; possible D gene TRBD2, 6 bases. The CDR3 covers 14 residues. V dropped 6 bases and J dropped 2 bases, with 14 bases sitting between them. Looked up from germline, CDR1 is MDHEN and CDR2 is SYDVKM. DNA of the CDR3: TGTGCCAGCAGCCCCGGGGGTTCCACCTACGAGCAGTACTTC. Its translation is CASSPGGSTYEQYF.

This clone was picked up one time. The chain combines TRBV7-9 with TRBJ2-3; 10 bases align to TRBD2. The CDR3 runs 16 residues. Germline V lookup: CDR1 SEHNR, CDR2 FQNEAQ (reference sequence). V shed 5 bases, J shed 2 bases, and the junction held 7 bases outside the gene matches. The CDR3 is CASSHLTSGNTDTQYF. The CDR3 coding sequence is TGTGCCAGCAGCCACCTCACTAGCGGGAACACAGATACGCAGTATTTT.

To note about this clone: The sample contains more than one DNA sequence encoding this CDR3. The chain has TRBV5-1 and TRBJ2-7, with TRBD1 identical over 7 bases. V was clipped by 4 bases and J by 6 bases; unmatched bases: 4. The CDR3 is 12 residues long. The germline V gene has CDR1 SGHRS and CDR2 YFSETQ. This CDR3 is CASSLRTGEQYF. The CDR3 coding sequence is TGCGCCAGCAGCCTACGGACAGGCGAGCAGTACTTC.

This chain joins TRBV5-1 and TRBJ2-3, with D perhaps TRBD1 or TRBD2 (5 bases each). Trimming cost V 4 bases and J 2 bases, with 11 bases left between them. The germline CDR1 and CDR2 sequences are SGHRS and YFSETQ. The CDR3 sequence is 14 residues long. This CDR3 reads CASSLPGPTDTQYF. The CDR3 bases are TGCGCCAGCAGCCTCCCGGGACCCACAGATACGCAGTATTTT.

CDR3 residues: CASSLDPISGYTF. DNA for the CDR3: TGTGCCAGCAGCTTAGATCCAATTAGCGGCTACACCTTC. The chain has TRBV7-2 and TRBJ1-2; D not certain. The ends were cut back, 1 base at V and 8 bases at J, with 11 bases in the middle. The CDR3 loop spans 13 amino acids. Looked up from germline, CDR1 is SGHTA and CDR2 is FQGNSA.

The CDR3 sequence: CASKIAGGTYQETQYF. The CDR3 DNA sequence: TGCGCCAGCAAGATAGCGGGAGGCACTTACCAAGAGACCCAGTACTTC. The V gene is TRBV5-1, the J gene TRBJ2-5; 10 bases fit TRBD2. This CDR3 is 16 amino acids long. Per the germline V gene, CDR1 is SGHRS and CDR2 is YFSETQ. The V and J ends lost 6 bases and 0 bases, in that order; junction bases with no gene match: 8.

The chain couples TRBV7-9 to TRBJ2-5; TRBD1 matches at 7 bases. With V trimmed by 6 bases and J by 5 bases, 12 bases remained unmatched. The germline CDR1 and CDR2 sequences are SEHNR and FQNEAQ (reference sequence). The CDR3 runs to 15 residues. For the CDR3, the DNA is TGTGCCAGCAGATTACGCGCAGGGGGTCGGGAGACCCAGTACTTC. Amino acids: CASRLRAGGRETQYF.

DNA of the CDR3: TGTGCCAGCAGCGCGGAGGGGGCGGTAGCTTTCTTT. It yields the protein CASSAEGAVAFF. V is TRBV9 and J is TRBJ1-1; 7 positions match TRBD1. Germline loops: CDR1 SGDLS, CDR2 YYNGEE. This CDR3 is built from 12 residues. With 3 bases clipped from V and 10 bases from J, the junction kept 6 bases outside the gene matches.

The genes are TRBV6-4 and TRBJ2-3, with 14 bases that match TRBD2. The CDR3 runs to 15 residues. With 5 bases clipped from V and 8 bases from J, the junction kept 6 bases outside the gene matches. Germline V lookup: CDR1 MRHNA, CDR2 SNTAGT. CDR3 sequence: CASSTGTSGSGTQYF. In nucleotides, the CDR3 is TGTGCCAGCAGTACCGGGACTAGCGGGAGTGGTACGCAGTATTTT.

The chain has TRBV15 and TRBJ1-2; D uncertain. Trimming removed 5 bases at V and 7 bases at J, with 14 bases between. In germline, CDR1 is LNHNV, CDR2 YYDKDF (reference sequence). This CDR3 has 13 amino acids. Here the CDR3 DNA reads TGTGCCACCAGCGAGAGGGTAAATGGTGGCTACACCTTC. It translates to CATSERVNGGYTF.

Remarks on this clone: A junction boundary mismatches the germline segment, possibly from a read error. The V gene is TRBV5-8, the J gene TRBJ2-7; D is uncertain. The CDR3 runs to 12 residues. Germline CDR1 and CDR2: SGHTS and YDEGEE. CDR3 bases: TGTGCCAGCAGCCCAAGATGGGTTTTGATGAACTTC. This sequence encodes CASSPRWVLMNF.

The chain links TRBV5-1 to TRBJ1-3; TRBD1 might be the D (6 bases). The CDR3 has 14 amino acids. The V gene's germline CDR1 is SGHRS and CDR2 YFSETQ. V lost 4 bases to trimming and J lost 2 bases, with 10 bases between them. This CDR3 is CASSATGTGNTIYF. The CDR3 coding sequence is TGCGCCAGCAGCGCCACAGGGACTGGAAACACCATATATTTT.

This clone has a handful of counts. The same CDR3 arises from other DNA sequences in this sample as well. The rearrangement links TRBV5-1 to TRBJ2-7, with 11 bases lining up with TRBD2. The CDR3 has 14 amino acids. The germline gives CDR1 SGHRS, CDR2 YFSETQ. The J segment lost 6 bases and the V segment lost 4 bases, leaving 6 bases of the junction unmatched. CDR3 nucleotides: TGCGCCAGCAGCCCGGGGACTAGCGGCATCGAGCAGTACTTC. Its protein is CASSPGTSGIEQYF.

This clone was seen just once. The CDR3: CASSPQGADTIYF. DNA for the CDR3: TGTGCCAGCTCACCTCAGGGGGCCGACACCATATATTTT. V is TRBV18 and J is TRBJ1-3; 8 bases line up with TRBD1. Per the germline V gene, CDR1 is KGHSH and CDR2 is LQKENI. CDR3 length: 13 amino acids. Unmatched junction bases numbered 3, after V lost 3 bases and J lost 8 bases. Variable domain in full (rest from reference TRBV18 and TRBJ1-3): NAGVMQNPRHLVRRRGQEARLRCSPMKGHSHVYWYRQLPEEGLKFMVYLQKENIIDESGMPKERFSAEFPKEGPSILRIQQVVRGDSAAYFCASSPQGADTIYFGEGSWLTVV.

This chain links TRBV2 with TRBJ2-7; 7 bases agree with TRBD2. V lost 7 bases, J lost 0 bases, and 9 bases stayed unmatched. The germline gives CDR1 SNHLY, CDR2 FYNNEI. This CDR3 comprises 15 residues. CDR3 region: CASIRGEGSSYEQYF. The CDR3 DNA is TGTGCCAGCATCCGTGGGGAGGGGAGCTCCTACGAGCAGTACTTC.

The CDR3 sequence is CASSPLAAASSYNEQFF. The CDR3 nucleotides are TGCGCCAGCAGCCCCTTGGCGGCAGCGAGCTCCTACAATGAGCAGTTCTTC. The genes are TRBV4-1 and TRBJ2-1, with D uncertain. Germline V CDR1 and CDR2: MGHRA, YSYEKL. The CDR3 contains 17 residues. V was clipped by 4 bases and J by 0 bases, with 16 bases between them.

This sequence joins TRBV2 and TRBJ2-7; perhaps TRBD1 as D (6 bases). V was trimmed by 1 base and J by 4 bases, leaving 8 bases between them. CDR3 length: 13 residues. Germline loops: CDR1 SNHLY, CDR2 FYNNEI. CDR3 nucleotides: TGTGCCAGCAGTGAAGAACAGGGTTACGAGCAGTACTTC. It is translated as CASSEEQGYEQYF.

This clone occurred a few times. The J gene is TRBJ1-1, the V gene TRBV14; D is unclear. The CDR3 spans 15 residues. V was pared by 3 bases and J by 0 bases, with 11 bases between. Germline CDR1 SGHDN, CDR2 FVKESK. As DNA, the CDR3 is TGTGCCAGCAGCCACTTCGACACTTTGAACACTGAAGCTTTCTTT. This sequence encodes CASSHFDTLNTEAFF.

In its sample, this clone was seen a few times. The rearrangement uses TRBV7-9 and TRBJ1-1; D remains unclear. Trimming left V 2 bases short and J 1 base short, with 5 bases between. CDR1 and CDR2 from the germline V gene are SEHNR and FQNEAQ (reference sequence). This CDR3 has 13 residues. The chain's CDR3 is CASSLLQNTEAFF. The CDR3 DNA reads as TGTGCCAGCAGCTTACTCCAGAACACTGAAGCTTTCTTT. The entire variable domain, with the rest obtained from reference TRBV7-9 and TRBJ1-1, is as follows: DTGVSQNPRHKITKRGQNVTFRCDPISEHNRLYWYRQTLGQGPEFLTYFQNEAQLEKSRLLSDRFSAERPKGSFSTLEIQRTEQGDSAMYLCASSLLQNTEAFFGQGTRLTVV.

The V gene is TRBV5-1, the J gene TRBJ1-1; possibly TRBD1 for D (6 bases). Germline lookup yields CDR1 SGHRS and CDR2 YFSETQ. Trimming took off 3 bases at V and 1 base at J, with 7 bases between the two ends. CDR3 length: 13 amino acids. The CDR3 loop is CASSYRENTEAFF. The CDR3 DNA reads TGCGCCAGCAGCTACAGGGAGAACACTGAAGCTTTCTTT.

The gene calls are TRBV18 and TRBJ2-7, with TRBD1 identical over 10 bases. Trimming at V came to 3 bases and at J to 2 bases, leaving 13 bases not matched to a gene. This CDR3 spans 18 amino acids. Germline assignment: CDR1 KGHSH and CDR2 LQKENI. CDR3 DNA: TGTGCCAGCTCACCCCCTAGACCAGACAGGGGGCAAGCCTACGAGCAGTACTTC. It codes for CASSPPRPDRGQAYEQYF.

This chain connects TRBV18 to TRBJ2-7; TRBD2 might be the D (5 bases). V lost 4 bases to trimming and J lost 2 bases, with 9 bases between them. This CDR3 has 13 amino acids. Germline V CDR1 and CDR2: KGHSH, LQKENI. This CDR3 reads CASSLGLTYEQYF. CDR3 DNA: TGTGCCAGCTCACTTGGACTCACCTACGAGCAGTACTTC.

The chain has TRBV4-2 and TRBJ2-6, with 11 bases fitting TRBD1. Germline trimming cut 0 bases from V and 4 bases from J; bases unmatched to any gene: 5. CDR1 is LGHNA, CDR2 YNFKEQ, per germline. This CDR3 contains 18 residues. The CDR3, as DNA: TGTGCCAGCAGCCAAGACGGACAGGGGGCCCCCGGGGCCAACGTCCTGACTTTC. Protein: CASSQDGQGAPGANVLTF.

This clone was recorded a few times. This chain uses TRBV15 with TRBJ2-7; 7 bases fit TRBD1. This CDR3 has 15 amino acids. The V and J ends lost 2 bases and 3 bases, in that order; junction bases with no gene match: 7. Germline lookup yields CDR1 LNHNV and CDR2 YYDKDF (reference sequence). CDR3 protein: CATSRTAGGFYEQYF. CDR3 nucleotides: TGTGCCACCAGCAGAACGGCAGGGGGATTCTACGAGCAGTACTTC. Together with reference TRBV15 and TRBJ2-7, the CDR3 gives the full variable domain: DAMVIQNPRYQVTQFGKPVTLSCSQTLNHNVMYWYQQKSSQAPKLLFHYYDKDFNNEADTPDNFQSRRPNTSFCFLDIRSPGLGDTAMYLCATSRTAGGFYEQYFGPGTRLTVT.

This chain connects TRBV13 to TRBJ2-3, with 9 bases that match TRBD2. Per germline, CDR1 PRHDT and CDR2 FYEKMQ (reference sequence). There are 16 residues in the CDR3. The V segment lost 5 bases and the J segment 2 bases; nucleotides outside the gene matches: 8. This chain's CDR3 is CASSRDLAGITDTQYF. The CDR3 DNA is TGTGCCAGCAGCCGAGATCTAGCGGGGATCACAGATACGCAGTATTTT.

The genes are TRBV5-6 and TRBJ2-7, with D hard to call. Germline loops: CDR1 SGHDT, CDR2 YYEEEE. Trimming removed 4 bases at V and 3 bases at J, with 5 bases between. CDR3 length equals 11 residues. As DNA, the CDR3 is TGTGCCAGCAGCCGCTTCTACGAGCAGTACTTC. Protein sequence: CASSRFYEQYF.

This clone was counted a few times. This chain uses TRBV5-4 with TRBJ2-3; TRBD2 aligns across 13 bases. The CDR3 consists of 18 residues. Germline-derived CDR1 and CDR2 are SGHNT and YYREEE (reference sequence). With 0 bases clipped from V and 3 bases from J, the junction kept 7 bases outside the gene matches. CDR3 sequence reads: CASSLGGLAGLATDTQYF. CDR3 sequence (DNA): TGTGCCAGCAGCTTGGGGGGACTAGCGGGACTCGCAACAGATACGCAGTATTTT.

V gene TRBV7-6 combines with J gene TRBJ2-1; D is unclear. The CDR3 extends over 16 amino acids. The germline gives CDR1 SGHVS, CDR2 FNYEAQ. Trimming took 5 bases from V and 4 from J, leaving 18 bases between them. CDR3 in DNA: TGTGCCAGCAGCAGCCCCGTGAAGGAGAGATACAATGAGCAGTTCTTC. It is translated as CASSSPVKERYNEQFF.

This clone showed up just a few times. The sample carries other DNA sequences with the same CDR3. This chain links TRBV10-3 with TRBJ1-2, with D possibly being TRBD1 (6 bases). The CDR3 is 12 amino acids. CDR1 ENHRY and CDR2 SYGVKD come from the germline V gene. The V gene lost 6 bases and the J gene lost 6 bases, with 11 bases spanning the gap. The CDR3, as DNA: TGTGCCATCAGCGGACAGAAAGATGGCTACACCTTC. This gives the protein CAISGQKDGYTF.